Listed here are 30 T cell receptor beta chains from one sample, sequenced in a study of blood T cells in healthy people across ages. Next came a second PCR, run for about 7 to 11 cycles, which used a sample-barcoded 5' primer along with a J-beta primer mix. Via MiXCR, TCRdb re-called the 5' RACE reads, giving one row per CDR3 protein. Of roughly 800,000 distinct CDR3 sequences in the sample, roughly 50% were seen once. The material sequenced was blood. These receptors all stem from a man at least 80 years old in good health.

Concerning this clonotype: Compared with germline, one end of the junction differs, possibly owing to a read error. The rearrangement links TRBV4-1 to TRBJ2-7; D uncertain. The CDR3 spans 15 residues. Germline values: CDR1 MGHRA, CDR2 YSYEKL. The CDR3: CASIQVGRSPYEQYF. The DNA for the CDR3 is TGCGCCAGCATCCAAGTAGGGCGGAGTCCCTACGAGCAGTACTTC.

In nucleotides, the CDR3 is TGTGCCAGCAGAAGGAGCCCAGATACGCAGTATTTT. Its protein is CASRRSPDTQYF. J is TRBJ2-3 and V is TRBV25-1, with unresolved D. The germline V gene encodes CDR1 MGHDK and CDR2 SYGVNS. V was clipped by 6 bases and J by 4 bases, with 8 bases between them. This CDR3 is 12 amino acids long.

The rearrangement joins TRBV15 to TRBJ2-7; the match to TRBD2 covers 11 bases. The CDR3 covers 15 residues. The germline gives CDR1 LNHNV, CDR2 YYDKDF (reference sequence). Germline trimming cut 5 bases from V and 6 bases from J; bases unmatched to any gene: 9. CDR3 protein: CATSLMTSGDSEQYF. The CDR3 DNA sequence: TGTGCCACCAGCCTTATGACTAGCGGGGACTCCGAGCAGTACTTC.

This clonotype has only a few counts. CDR3 DNA sequence: TGTGCCAGCAGCCCTGCCCAGCGGACGGGGGAGCAGTACTTC. Translated, it gives CASSPAQRTGEQYF. This chain joins TRBV27 and TRBJ2-7; D may be TRBD2 (5 bases). CDR3 size: 14 residues. Trimming took 6 bases from V and 7 from J, leaving 19 bases between them. Germline-derived CDR1 and CDR2 are MNHEY and SMNVEV (reference sequence).

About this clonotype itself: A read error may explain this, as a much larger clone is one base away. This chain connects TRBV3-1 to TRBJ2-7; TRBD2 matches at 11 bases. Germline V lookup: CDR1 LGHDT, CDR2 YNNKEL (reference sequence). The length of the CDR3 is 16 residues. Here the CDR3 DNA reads TGTGCCAGCAGCCGACTAGCGGGAACGGGCTCCTACGGGCAGTACTTC. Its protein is CASSRLAGTGSYGQYF.

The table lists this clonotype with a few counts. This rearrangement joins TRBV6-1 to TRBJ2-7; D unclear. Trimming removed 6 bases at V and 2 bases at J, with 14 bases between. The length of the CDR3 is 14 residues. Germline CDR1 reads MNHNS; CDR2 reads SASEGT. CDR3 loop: CASSPLAVAYEQYF. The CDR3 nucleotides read TGTGCCAGCAGCCCGCTGGCGGTCGCCTACGAGCAGTACTTC.

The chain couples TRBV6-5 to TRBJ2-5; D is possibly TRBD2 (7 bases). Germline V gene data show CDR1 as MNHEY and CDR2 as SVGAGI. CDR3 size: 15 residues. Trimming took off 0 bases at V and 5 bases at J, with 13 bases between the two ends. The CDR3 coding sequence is TGTGCCAGCAGTTACTCATCGGGGGGCCGGGAGACCCAGTACTTC. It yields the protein CASSYSSGGRETQYF.

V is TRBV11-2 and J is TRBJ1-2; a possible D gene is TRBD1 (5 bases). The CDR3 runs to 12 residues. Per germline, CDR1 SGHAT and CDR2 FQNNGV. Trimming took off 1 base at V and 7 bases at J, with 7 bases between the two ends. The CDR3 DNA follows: TGTGCCAGCAGCTTAGCCAGGGCTGGCTACACCTTC. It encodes CASSLARAGYTF.

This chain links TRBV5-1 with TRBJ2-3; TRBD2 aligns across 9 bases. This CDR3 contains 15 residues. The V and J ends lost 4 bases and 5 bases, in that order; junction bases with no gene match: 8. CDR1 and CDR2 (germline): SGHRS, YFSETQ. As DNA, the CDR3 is TGCGCCAGCAGCCCAAGCGGGAGGTTGGGAGATACGCAGTATTTT. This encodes CASSPSGRLGDTQYF.

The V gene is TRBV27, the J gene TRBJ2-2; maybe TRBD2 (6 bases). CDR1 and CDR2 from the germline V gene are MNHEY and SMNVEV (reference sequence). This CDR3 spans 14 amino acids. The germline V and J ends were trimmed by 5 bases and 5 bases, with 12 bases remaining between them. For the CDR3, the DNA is TGTGCCAGCAGTCCCCGACTAGGAACCGGGGAGCTGTTTTTT. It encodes CASSPRLGTGELFF.

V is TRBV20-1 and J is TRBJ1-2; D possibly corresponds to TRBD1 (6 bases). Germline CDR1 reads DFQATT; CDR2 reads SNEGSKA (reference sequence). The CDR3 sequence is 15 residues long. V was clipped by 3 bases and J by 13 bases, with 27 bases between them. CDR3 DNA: TGCAGTGCTAGCTACCGTGGGGGGCAGCTGGTAGGAGGCACCTTC. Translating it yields CSASYRGGQLVGGTF.

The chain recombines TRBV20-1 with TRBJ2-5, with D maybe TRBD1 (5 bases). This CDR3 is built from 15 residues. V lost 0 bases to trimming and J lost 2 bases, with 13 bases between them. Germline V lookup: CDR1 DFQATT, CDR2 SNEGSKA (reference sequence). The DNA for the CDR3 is TGCAGTGCTAGAGATTCCTCAGGGCTTCAAGAGACCCAGTACTTC. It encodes CSARDSSGLQETQYF.

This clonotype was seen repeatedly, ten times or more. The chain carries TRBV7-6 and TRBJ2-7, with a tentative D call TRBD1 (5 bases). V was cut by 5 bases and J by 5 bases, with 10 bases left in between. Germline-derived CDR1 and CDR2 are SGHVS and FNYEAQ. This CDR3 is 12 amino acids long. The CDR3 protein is CASSPGQNEQYF. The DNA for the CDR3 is TGTGCCAGCAGCCCAGGGCAGAACGAGCAGTACTTC. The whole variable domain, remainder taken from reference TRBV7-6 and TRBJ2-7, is GAGVSQSPRYKVTKRGQDVALRCDPISGHVSLYWYRQALGQGPEFLTYFNYEAQQDKSGLPNDRFSAERPEGSISTLTIQRTEQRDSAMYRCASSPGQNEQYFGPGTRLTVT.

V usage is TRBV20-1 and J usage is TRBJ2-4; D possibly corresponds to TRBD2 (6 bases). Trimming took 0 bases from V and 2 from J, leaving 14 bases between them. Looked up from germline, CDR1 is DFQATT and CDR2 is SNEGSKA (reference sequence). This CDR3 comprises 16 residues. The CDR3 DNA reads TGCAGTGCTAGAGATCGACTAGTCGTCTCCAAAAACATTCAGTACTTC. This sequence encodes CSARDRLVVSKNIQYF.

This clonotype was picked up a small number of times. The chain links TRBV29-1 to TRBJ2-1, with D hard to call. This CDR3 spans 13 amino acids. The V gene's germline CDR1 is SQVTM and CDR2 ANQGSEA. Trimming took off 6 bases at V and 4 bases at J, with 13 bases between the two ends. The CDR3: CSVGSLPYNEQFF. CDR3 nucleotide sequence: TGCAGCGTGGGGTCCTTACCGTACAATGAGCAGTTCTTC.

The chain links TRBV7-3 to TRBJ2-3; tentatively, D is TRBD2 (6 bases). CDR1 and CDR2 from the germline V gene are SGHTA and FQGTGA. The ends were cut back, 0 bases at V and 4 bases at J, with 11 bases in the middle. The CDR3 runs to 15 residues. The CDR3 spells CASSLTGGGPDTQYF. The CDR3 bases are TGTGCCAGCAGCTTAACTGGGGGAGGTCCAGATACGCAGTATTTT.

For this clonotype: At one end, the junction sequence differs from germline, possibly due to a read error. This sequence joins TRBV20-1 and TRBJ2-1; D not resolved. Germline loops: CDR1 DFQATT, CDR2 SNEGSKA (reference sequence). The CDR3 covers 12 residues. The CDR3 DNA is TGCGGTGCTATGTCCTCAGGCTTCGAGCAGTTCTTC. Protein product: CGAMSSGFEQFF.

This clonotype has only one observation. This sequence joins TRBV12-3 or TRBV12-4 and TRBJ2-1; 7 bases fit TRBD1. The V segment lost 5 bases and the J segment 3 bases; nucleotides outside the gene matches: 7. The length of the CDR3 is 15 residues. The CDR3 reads CASSPPGQHYNEQFF. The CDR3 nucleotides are TGTGCCAGCAGTCCACCGGGACAGCACTACAATGAGCAGTTCTTC.

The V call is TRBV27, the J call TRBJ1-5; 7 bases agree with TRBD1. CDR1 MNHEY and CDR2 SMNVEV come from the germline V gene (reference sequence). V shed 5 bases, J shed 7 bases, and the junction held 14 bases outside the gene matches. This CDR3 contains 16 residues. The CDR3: CASSAAPTGLIQPQHF. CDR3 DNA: TGTGCCAGCAGTGCCGCTCCGACAGGGCTAATCCAGCCCCAGCATTTT.

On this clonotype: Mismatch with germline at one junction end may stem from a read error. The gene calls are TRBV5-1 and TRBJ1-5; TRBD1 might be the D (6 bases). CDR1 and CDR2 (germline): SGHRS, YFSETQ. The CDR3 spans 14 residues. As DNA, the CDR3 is TGCGTCAGCAGCTCGGACAGTCCGAATCAGCCCCAGCATTTT. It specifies CVSSSDSPNQPQHF.

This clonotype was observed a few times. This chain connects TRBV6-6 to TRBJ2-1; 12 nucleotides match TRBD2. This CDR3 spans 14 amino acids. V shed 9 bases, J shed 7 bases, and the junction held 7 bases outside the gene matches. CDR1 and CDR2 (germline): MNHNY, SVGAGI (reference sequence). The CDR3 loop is CASLTSGSLNEQFF. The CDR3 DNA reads TGTGCCAGTTTGACTAGCGGGAGTTTAAATGAGCAGTTCTTC.

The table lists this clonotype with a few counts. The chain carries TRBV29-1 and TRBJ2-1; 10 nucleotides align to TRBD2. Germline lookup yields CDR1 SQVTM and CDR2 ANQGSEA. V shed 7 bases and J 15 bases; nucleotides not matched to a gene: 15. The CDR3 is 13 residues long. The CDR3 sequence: CSALLASGRSAFF. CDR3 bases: TGCAGCGCCCTGCTGGCTAGCGGGAGATCTGCGTTCTTC.

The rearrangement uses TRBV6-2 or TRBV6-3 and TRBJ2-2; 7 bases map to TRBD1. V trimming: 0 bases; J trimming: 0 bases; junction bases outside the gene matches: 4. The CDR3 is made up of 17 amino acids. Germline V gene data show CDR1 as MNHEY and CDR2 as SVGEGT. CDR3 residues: CASSYSITGANTGELFF. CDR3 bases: TGTGCCAGCAGTTACTCGATCACAGGGGCGAACACCGGGGAGCTGTTTTTT.

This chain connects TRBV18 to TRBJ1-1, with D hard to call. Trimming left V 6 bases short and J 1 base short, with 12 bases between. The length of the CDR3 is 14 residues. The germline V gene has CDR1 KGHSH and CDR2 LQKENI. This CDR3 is CASSPVGGNTEAFF. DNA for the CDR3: TGTGCCAGCTCGCCCGTGGGAGGGAACACTGAAGCTTTCTTT.

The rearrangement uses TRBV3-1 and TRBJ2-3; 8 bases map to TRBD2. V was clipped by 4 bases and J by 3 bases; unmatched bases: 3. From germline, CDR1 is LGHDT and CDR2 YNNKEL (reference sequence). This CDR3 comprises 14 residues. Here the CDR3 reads CASSPGGVTDTQYF. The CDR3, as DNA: TGTGCCAGCAGCCCGGGGGGGGTAACAGATACGCAGTATTTT.

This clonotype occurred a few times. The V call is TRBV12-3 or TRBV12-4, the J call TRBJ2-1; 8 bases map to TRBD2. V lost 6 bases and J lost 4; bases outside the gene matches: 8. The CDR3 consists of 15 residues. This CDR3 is CASSPSGRSYNEQFF. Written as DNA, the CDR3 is TGTGCCAGCAGCCCCAGCGGGAGATCATACAATGAGCAGTTCTTC.

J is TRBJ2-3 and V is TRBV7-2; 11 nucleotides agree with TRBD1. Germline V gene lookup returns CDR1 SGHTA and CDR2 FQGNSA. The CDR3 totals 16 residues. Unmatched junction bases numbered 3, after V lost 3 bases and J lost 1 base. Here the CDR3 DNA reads TGTGCCAGCAGCTTGGTGGACAGGGGGCGCACAGATACGCAGTATTTT. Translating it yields CASSLVDRGRTDTQYF.

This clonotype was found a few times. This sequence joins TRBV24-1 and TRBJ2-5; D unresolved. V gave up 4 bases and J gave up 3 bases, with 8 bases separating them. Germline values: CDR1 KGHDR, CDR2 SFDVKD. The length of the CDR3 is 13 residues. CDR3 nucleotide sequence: TGTGCCACCAGTGACCCTAAAGAAGAGACCCAGTACTTC. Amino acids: CATSDPKEETQYF.

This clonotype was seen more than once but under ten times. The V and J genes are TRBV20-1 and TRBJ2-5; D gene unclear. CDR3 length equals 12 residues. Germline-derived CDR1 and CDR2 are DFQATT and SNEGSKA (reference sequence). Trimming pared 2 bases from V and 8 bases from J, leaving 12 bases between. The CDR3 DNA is TGCAGTGCTAGAAAACCCCTCGAAACCCAGTACTTC. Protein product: CSARKPLETQYF.

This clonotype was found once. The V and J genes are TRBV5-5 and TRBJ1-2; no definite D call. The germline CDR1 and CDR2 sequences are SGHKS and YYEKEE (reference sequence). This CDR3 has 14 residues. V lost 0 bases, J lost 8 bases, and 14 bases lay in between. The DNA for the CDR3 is TGTGCCAGCAGCTTGGGCAGTTCCCTAATAGGCTACACCTTC. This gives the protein CASSLGSSLIGYTF.